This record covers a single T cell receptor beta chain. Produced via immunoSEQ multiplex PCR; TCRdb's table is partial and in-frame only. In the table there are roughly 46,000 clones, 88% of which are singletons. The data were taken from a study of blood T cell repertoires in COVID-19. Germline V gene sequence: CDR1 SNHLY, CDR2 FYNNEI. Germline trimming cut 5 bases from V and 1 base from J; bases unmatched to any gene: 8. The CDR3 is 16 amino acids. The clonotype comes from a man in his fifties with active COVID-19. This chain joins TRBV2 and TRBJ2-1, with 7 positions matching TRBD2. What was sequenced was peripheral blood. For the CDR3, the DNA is TGTGCCAGCAGTCCTCCCCTAGCGGCGTCCTACAATGAGCAGTTCTTC. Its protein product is CASSPPLAASYNEQFF.